One sample yielded the 32 T cell receptor beta chains listed below, sequenced in a study of graft-versus-host responses after intestinal transplantation (dated by TCRdb to about 2021). Libraries were made using the immunoSEQ multiplex PCR assay. TCRdb provides this immuneACCESS table in a form limited to in-frame rearrangements. Some clones are lacking; in checked studies, under half of them reflect an unresolved V gene, and why the rest are absent is not known. The sample table contains about 14,000 clones; only one count was recorded for about 94% of them. Jointly, the top ten make up 0.71% of the sample. The specimen comprised PBMCs, sampled 9 days after transplant. Receptors originate from a human patient who received an intestinal transplant, so some T cells may come from the graft donor.

The chain has TRBV2 and TRBJ1-3; 8 positions match TRBD1. Trimming at V came to 4 bases and at J to 10 bases, leaving 0 bases not matched to a gene. CDR1 and CDR2 from the germline V gene are SNHLY and FYNNEI. This CDR3 comprises 11 residues. The CDR3 DNA is TGTGCCAGCAGTGGACAGGGGACCATATATTTT. Translation: CASSGQGTIYF.

This clone has just one count. This chain links TRBV28 with TRBJ1-2, with 7 nucleotides matching TRBD1. The CDR3 is made up of 14 amino acids. With 5 bases clipped from V and 8 bases from J, the junction kept 11 bases outside the gene matches. CDR1 is MDHEN and CDR2 is SYDVKM in the germline V gene. CDR3 nucleotide sequence: TGTGCCAGCAGTCCTAAGACAGGGAAAACGGGCTACACCTTC. It codes for CASSPKTGKTGYTF.

This sequence joins TRBV28 and TRBJ1-3; 7 bases agree with TRBD1. J gave up 3 bases and V 3 bases, and 11 bases lay outside the gene matches. The CDR3 extends over 17 amino acids. Germline loops: CDR1 MDHEN, CDR2 SYDVKM. DNA of the CDR3: TGTGCCAGCAGTTTTTTTAGAAACAGGGGAGTTGGAAACACCATATATTTT. This sequence encodes CASSFFRNRGVGNTIYF.

The rearrangement uses TRBV27 and TRBJ1-1, with D possibly matching TRBD1 (5 bases). The CDR3 consists of 14 residues. Per the germline V gene, CDR1 is MNHEY and CDR2 is SMNVEV (reference sequence). With 3 bases removed from V and 5 bases from J, the gap between germline ends came to 13 bases. The CDR3 protein is CASSFTTGGTEAFF. The CDR3 DNA reads as TGTGCCAGCAGTTTCACGACGGGGGGGACTGAAGCTTTCTTT.

This clone was observed once. V gene TRBV13 combines with J gene TRBJ2-1; D unclear. This CDR3 has 11 residues. The ends were cut back, 3 bases at V and 9 bases at J, with 6 bases in the middle. CDR1 PRHDT and CDR2 FYEKMQ come from the germline V gene (reference sequence). Here the CDR3 DNA reads TGTGCCAGCAGCTTTGAAAGTGAGCAGTTCTTC. Translating gives CASSFESEQFF.

This clone was picked up one time. As DNA, the CDR3 is TGTGCCAGCAGCCCAATCACTAGCGGGAGCCCGGCGGAGAGGGGTGAGCAGTTCTTC. It codes for CASSPITSGSPAERGEQFF. The V and J genes are TRBV4-2 and TRBJ2-1, with 11 bases lining up with TRBD2. J was trimmed by 9 bases and V by 4 bases; bases with no gene match: 20. The CDR3 has 19 residues. Germline CDR1 reads LGHNA; CDR2 reads YNFKEQ.

V and J are TRBV27 and TRBJ2-7; 10 positions match TRBD2. This CDR3 comprises 15 residues. Unmatched junction bases numbered 5, after V lost 6 bases and J lost 0 bases. Germline V gives CDR1 MNHEY, CDR2 SMNVEV (reference sequence). The CDR3 reads CASRSGTSVSYEQYF. DNA of the CDR3: TGTGCCAGCAGGTCCGGGACTAGCGTCTCCTACGAGCAGTACTTC.

The V call is TRBV10-2, the J call TRBJ1-2; D gene unclear. Per germline, CDR1 WSHSY and CDR2 SAAADI. V lost 6 bases to trimming and J lost 0 bases, with 20 bases between them. The CDR3 extends over 17 amino acids. CDR3 residues: CASRSYRPGSPNYGYTF. CDR3 nucleotides: TGCGCCAGCAGGTCTTACCGGCCGGGCAGTCCTAACTATGGCTACACCTTC.

The chain uses TRBV5-7 and TRBJ1-5; D gene ambiguous. TRBV5-7 belongs to the ORF category, with a function that is uncertain. V lost 0 bases to trimming and J lost 0 bases, with 10 bases between them. This CDR3 has 16 amino acids. The chain's CDR3 is CASSLAGDDSNQPQHF. The CDR3 DNA sequence: TGTGCCAGCAGCTTGGCCGGTGACGATAGCAATCAGCCCCAGCATTTT.

The CDR3 DNA follows: TGTGCCAGCAGCCCACCTAGCGGGGACTACAATGAGCAGTTCTTC. It codes for CASSPPSGDYNEQFF. The chain combines TRBV7-9 with TRBJ2-1, with 9 nucleotides matching TRBD2. V lost 5 bases, J lost 3 bases, and 5 bases stayed unmatched. The CDR3 is 15 residues long. The germline V gene encodes CDR1 SEHNR and CDR2 FQNEAQ (reference sequence).

In DNA, the CDR3 is TGTGCCAGCAGTCAGGACTGGTACAATGAGCAGTTCTTC. Encoded protein: CASSQDWYNEQFF. The chain carries TRBV2 and TRBJ2-1, with D possibly matching TRBD2 (5 bases). The length of the CDR3 is 13 residues. Trimming cost V 5 bases and J 4 bases, with 9 bases left between them. Germline CDR1 is SNHLY and CDR2 is FYNNEI.

V usage is TRBV13 and J usage is TRBJ2-3, with TRBD1 matching 10 bases. The CDR3 totals 12 residues. Trimming removed 4 bases from V and 13 bases from J; junction bases left unmatched: 5. Germline values: CDR1 PRHDT, CDR2 FYEKMQ (reference sequence). Here the CDR3 reads CASSSRGQGKYF. The CDR3, as DNA: TGTGCCAGCAGCTCACGGGGACAGGGGAAGTATTTT.

The V and J genes are TRBV5-8 and TRBJ2-5; D is ambiguous. V dropped 1 base and J dropped 4 bases, with 2 bases sitting between them. The CDR3 length is 11 residues. Per germline, CDR1 SGHTS and CDR2 YDEGEE. CDR3 bases: TGTGCCAGCAGCTTGACAGAGACCCAGTACTTC. It translates to CASSLTETQYF.

J is TRBJ1-5 and V is TRBV6-1; perhaps TRBD1 as D (5 bases). The CDR3 length is 13 residues. Trimming took 6 bases from V and 5 from J, leaving 11 bases between them. Germline values: CDR1 MNHNS, CDR2 SASEGT. As DNA, the CDR3 is TGTGCCAGCAGGGACACGCCCGATCAGCCCCAGCATTTT. This translates into CASRDTPDQPQHF.

The chain carries TRBV7-8 and TRBJ2-5; D gene ambiguous. The V end was cut by 5 bases, the J end by 4 bases, with 14 bases between. Germline CDR1 and CDR2: SGHVS and FQNEAQ. The CDR3 loop spans 14 amino acids. The CDR3 loop reads CASSQSGLTETQYF. The CDR3 DNA sequence: TGTGCCAGCAGCCAATCCGGGCTCACAGAGACCCAGTACTTC.

The rearrangement links TRBV2 to TRBJ2-7; 7 bases map to TRBD2. Trimming removed 1 base from V and 3 bases from J; junction bases left unmatched: 6. CDR3 length equals 15 residues. Germline loops: CDR1 SNHLY, CDR2 FYNNEI. The CDR3 loop reads CASSEGLADFYEQYF. CDR3 nucleotide sequence: TGTGCCAGCAGTGAAGGGCTAGCGGACTTCTACGAGCAGTACTTC.

This clone was counted a single time. The CDR3 is CAWSVILAGGPWNEQFF. The DNA of the CDR3 is TGTGCCTGGAGTGTTATATTAGCGGGAGGGCCGTGGAATGAGCAGTTCTTC. This chain uses TRBV30 with TRBJ2-1; 11 positions agree with TRBD2. The CDR3 contains 17 residues. Trimming cost V 0 bases and J 7 bases; bases outside gene matches: 11. Germline V gene sequence: CDR1 GTSNPN, CDR2 SVGIG (reference sequence). The variable domain in full, with the rest retrieved from reference TRBV30 and TRBJ2-1, is SQTIHQWPATLVQPVGSPLSLECTVEGTSNPNLYWYRQAAGRGLQLLFYSVGIGQISSEVPQNLSASRPQDRQFILSSKKLLLSDSGFYLCAWSVILAGGPWNEQFFGPGTRLTVL.

The rearrangement uses TRBV5-1 and TRBJ1-1; a weak D match, TRBD1 (6 bases). Trimming took off 7 bases at V and 2 bases at J, with 21 bases between the two ends. The CDR3 length is 16 residues. Germline CDR1 reads SGHRS; CDR2 reads YFSETQ. Written as DNA, the CDR3 is TGCGCCAGCTTTCCCGGGGGGGCGGGGATCAACACTGAAGCTTTCTTT. Encoded protein: CASFPGGAGINTEAFF.

The chain uses TRBV2 and TRBJ2-1, with 7 nucleotides matching TRBD2. The V gene end was trimmed by 10 bases and the J gene end by 6 bases; junction bases not matched to a gene: 9. CDR1 and CDR2 from the germline V gene are SNHLY and FYNNEI. The CDR3 covers 13 residues. For the CDR3, the DNA is TGTGCCACCGACGGACTAGGGGTCAATGAGCAGTTCTTC. Translating gives CATDGLGVNEQFF.

The J gene is TRBJ2-3, the V gene TRBV7-2; no reliable D call. CDR1 and CDR2 (germline): SGHTA, FQGNSA. This CDR3 has 15 amino acids. Trimming took off 1 base at V and 2 bases at J, with 10 bases between the two ends. The DNA for the CDR3 is TGTGCCAGCAGCTTAGGTCCCGAACCCACAGATACGCAGTATTTT. Residues: CASSLGPEPTDTQYF.

This chain joins TRBV7-6 and TRBJ2-1; 7 bases match TRBD2. The V segment lost 3 bases and the J segment 5 bases; nucleotides outside the gene matches: 7. The CDR3 extends over 15 amino acids. CDR1 is SGHVS and CDR2 is FNYEAQ in the germline V gene. CDR3 loop: CASSLWGGEDNEQFF. The CDR3 nucleotides are TGTGCCAGCAGCTTGTGGGGGGGGGAGGACAATGAGCAGTTCTTC.

The chain uses TRBV7-3 and TRBJ2-1; D might be TRBD2 (5 bases). This CDR3 is built from 13 residues. The V end lost 2 bases, the J end lost 5 bases, and 7 bases lay between the germline ends. Germline loops: CDR1 SGHTA, CDR2 FQGTGA. As DNA, the CDR3 is TGTGCCAGCAGCTTACGGGGTAACAATGAGCAGTTCTTC. It is translated as CASSLRGNNEQFF.

The chain carries TRBV9 and TRBJ2-6; D call uncertain. Germline lookup yields CDR1 SGDLS and CDR2 YYNGEE. V was clipped by 0 bases and J by 0 bases, with 4 bases between them. The CDR3 extends over 15 amino acids. The CDR3 DNA reads TGTGCCAGCAGCGTAGAAGTCTCTGGGGCCAACGTCCTGACTTTC. Its protein product is CASSVEVSGANVLTF.

The V call is TRBV28, the J call TRBJ1-1, with D perhaps TRBD1 (6 bases). The CDR3 length is 16 residues. CDR1 MDHEN and CDR2 SYDVKM come from the germline V gene. Deletions cut 1 base from V and 0 bases from J, with 12 bases between. The CDR3 sequence: CASSLSQGNMNTEAFF. The CDR3 nucleotides are TGTGCCAGCAGTTTATCGCAGGGGAACATGAACACTGAAGCTTTCTTT.

This clone was seen more than once but under ten times. V gene TRBV5-4 combines with J gene TRBJ2-7; 7 nucleotides match TRBD2. There are 13 residues in the CDR3. Germline V gives CDR1 SGHNT, CDR2 YYREEE (reference sequence). Germline trimming cut 4 bases from V and 3 bases from J; bases unmatched to any gene: 4. The CDR3 DNA reads as TGTGCCAGCAGCGCAGGACTAGACTACGAGCAGTACTTC. As protein: CASSAGLDYEQYF.

The chain has TRBV4-2 and TRBJ2-1; a possible D gene is TRBD2 (5 bases). V lost 8 bases, J lost 7 bases, and 15 bases lay in between. CDR1 is LGHNA, CDR2 YNFKEQ, per germline. CDR3 length: 13 amino acids. This chain's CDR3 is CASGLSRSNEQFF. DNA of the CDR3: TGTGCCAGCGGACTGTCACGATCGAATGAGCAGTTCTTC.

The J gene is TRBJ1-5, the V gene TRBV2, with D perhaps TRBD1 (5 bases). There are 14 residues in the CDR3. Germline CDR1 is SNHLY and CDR2 is FYNNEI. The DNA for the CDR3 is TGTGCGACCACGGCAGGGAATAGCAATCAGCCCCAGCATTTT. The encoded protein is CATTAGNSNQPQHF.

V is TRBV27 and J is TRBJ2-2; TRBD1 matches at 11 bases. CDR3 length: 16 amino acids. Per the germline V gene, CDR1 is MNHEY and CDR2 is SMNVEV (reference sequence). Germline trimming cut 2 bases from V and 4 bases from J; bases unmatched to any gene: 3. CDR3 loop: CASSLLGTGGTGELFF. DNA for the CDR3: TGTGCCAGCAGTTTACTGGGGACAGGGGGCACCGGGGAGCTGTTTTTT.

V usage is TRBV7-8 and J usage is TRBJ1-1; no reliable D call. CDR1 SGHVS and CDR2 FQNEAQ come from the germline V gene. V dropped 5 bases and J dropped 5 bases, with 12 bases sitting between them. The CDR3 is 13 amino acids. The CDR3 region has the DNA TGTGCCAGCAGCAAGGTGGCGGCGACTGAAGCTTTCTTT. Its translation: CASSKVAATEAFF.

This chain links TRBV30 with TRBJ2-1, with TRBD2 as a possible D gene (5 bases). Germline V gene lookup returns CDR1 GTSNPN and CDR2 SVGIG (reference sequence). The CDR3 is 11 amino acids. V lost 5 bases to trimming and J lost 9 bases, with 11 bases between them. CDR3 DNA sequence: TGTGCCTGGGAGGAAGGAGGTGAGCAGTTCTTC. Translated, it gives CAWEEGGEQFF.

V gene TRBV5-1 combines with J gene TRBJ1-2; D not certain. The V gene's germline CDR1 is SGHRS and CDR2 YFSETQ. This CDR3 is built from 14 residues. Trimming took off 1 base at V and 3 bases at J, with 10 bases between the two ends. DNA for the CDR3: TGCGCCAGCAGCTTGAAGGGATATGACTATGGCTACACCTTC. Its protein product is CASSLKGYDYGYTF.

The J gene is TRBJ2-5, the V gene TRBV5-4, with 11 bases fitting TRBD2. The V gene end was trimmed by 0 bases and the J gene end by 1 base; junction bases not matched to a gene: 11. The germline V gene encodes CDR1 SGHNT and CDR2 YYREEE (reference sequence). CDR3 size: 19 residues. The CDR3 DNA is TGTGCCAGCAGCTTGGCCGAGTCTAGCGGGAGGCGTTTCCAAGAGACCCAGTACTTC. Protein product: CASSLAESSGRRFQETQYF.